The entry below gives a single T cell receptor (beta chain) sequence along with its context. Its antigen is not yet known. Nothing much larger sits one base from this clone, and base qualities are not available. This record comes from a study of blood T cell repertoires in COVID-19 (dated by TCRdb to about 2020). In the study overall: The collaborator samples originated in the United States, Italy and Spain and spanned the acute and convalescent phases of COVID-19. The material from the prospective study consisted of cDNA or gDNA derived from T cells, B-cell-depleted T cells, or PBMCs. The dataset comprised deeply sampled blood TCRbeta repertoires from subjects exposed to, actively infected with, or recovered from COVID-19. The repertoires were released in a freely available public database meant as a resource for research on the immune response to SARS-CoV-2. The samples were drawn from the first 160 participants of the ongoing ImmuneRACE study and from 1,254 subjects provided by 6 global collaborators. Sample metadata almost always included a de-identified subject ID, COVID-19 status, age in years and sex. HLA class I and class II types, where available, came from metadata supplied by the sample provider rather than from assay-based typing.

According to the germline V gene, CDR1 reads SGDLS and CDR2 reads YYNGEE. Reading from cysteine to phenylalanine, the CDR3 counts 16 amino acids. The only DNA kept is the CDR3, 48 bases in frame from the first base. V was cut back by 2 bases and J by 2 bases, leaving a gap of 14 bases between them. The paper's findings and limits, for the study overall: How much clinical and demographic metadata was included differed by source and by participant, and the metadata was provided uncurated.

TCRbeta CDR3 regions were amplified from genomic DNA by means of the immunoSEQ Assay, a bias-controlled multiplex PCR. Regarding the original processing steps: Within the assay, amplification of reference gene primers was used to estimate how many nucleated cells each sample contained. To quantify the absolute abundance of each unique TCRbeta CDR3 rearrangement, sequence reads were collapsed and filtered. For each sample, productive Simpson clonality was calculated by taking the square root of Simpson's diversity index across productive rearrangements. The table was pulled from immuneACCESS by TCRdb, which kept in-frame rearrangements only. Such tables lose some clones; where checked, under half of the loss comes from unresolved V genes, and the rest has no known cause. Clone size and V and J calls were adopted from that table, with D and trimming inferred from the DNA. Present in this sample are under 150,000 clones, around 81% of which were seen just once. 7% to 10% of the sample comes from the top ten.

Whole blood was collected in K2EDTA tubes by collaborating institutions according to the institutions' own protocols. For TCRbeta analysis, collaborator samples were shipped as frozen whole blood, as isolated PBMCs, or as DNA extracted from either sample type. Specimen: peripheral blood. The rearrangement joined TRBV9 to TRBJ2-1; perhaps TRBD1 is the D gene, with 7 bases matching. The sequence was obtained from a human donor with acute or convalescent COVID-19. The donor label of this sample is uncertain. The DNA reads TGTGCCAGCAGCGTCTCCAGGGGGGTGGCCTACAATGAGCAGTTCTTC. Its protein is CASSVSRGVAYNEQFF.